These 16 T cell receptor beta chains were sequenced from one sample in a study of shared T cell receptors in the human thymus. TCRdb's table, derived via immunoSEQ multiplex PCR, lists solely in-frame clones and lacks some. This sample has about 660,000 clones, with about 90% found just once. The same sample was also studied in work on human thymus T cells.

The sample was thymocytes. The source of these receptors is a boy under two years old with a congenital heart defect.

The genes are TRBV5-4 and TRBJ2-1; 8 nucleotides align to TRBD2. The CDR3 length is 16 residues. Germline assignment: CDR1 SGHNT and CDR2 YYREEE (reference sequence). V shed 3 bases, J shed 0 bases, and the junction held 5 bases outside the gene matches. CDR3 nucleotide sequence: TGTGCCAGCAGCTACGGGACTAGTCCCTCCTACAATGAGCAGTTCTTC. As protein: CASSYGTSPSYNEQFF. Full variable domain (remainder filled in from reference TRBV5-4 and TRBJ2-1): ETGVTQSPTHLIKTRGQQVTLRCSSQSGHNTVSWYQQALGQGPQFIFQYYREEENGRGNFPPRFSGLQFPNYSSELNVNALELDDSALYLCASSYGTSPSYNEQFFGPGTRLTVL.

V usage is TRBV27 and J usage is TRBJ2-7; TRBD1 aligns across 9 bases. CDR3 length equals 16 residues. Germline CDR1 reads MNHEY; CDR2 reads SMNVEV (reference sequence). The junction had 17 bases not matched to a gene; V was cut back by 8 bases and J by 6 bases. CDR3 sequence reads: CASGVRKGQGVSEQYF. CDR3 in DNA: TGTGCCAGCGGGGTTCGGAAGGGACAGGGCGTTAGCGAGCAGTACTTC.

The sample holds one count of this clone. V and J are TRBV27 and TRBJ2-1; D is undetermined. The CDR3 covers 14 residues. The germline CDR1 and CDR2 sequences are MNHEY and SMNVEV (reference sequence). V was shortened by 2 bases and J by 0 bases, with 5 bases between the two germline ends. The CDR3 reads CASSLESSYNEQFF. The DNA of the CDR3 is TGTGCCAGCAGTTTAGAGAGCTCCTACAATGAGCAGTTCTTC.

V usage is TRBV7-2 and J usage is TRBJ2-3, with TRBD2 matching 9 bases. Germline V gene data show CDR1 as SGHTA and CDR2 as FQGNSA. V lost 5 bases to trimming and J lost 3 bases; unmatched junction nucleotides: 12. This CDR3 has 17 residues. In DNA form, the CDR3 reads TGTGCCAGCAGCCGTAGCGGGGGCCCATCGGGGACAGATACGCAGTATTTT. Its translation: CASSRSGGPSGTDTQYF.

The CDR3 DNA is TGTGCCAGCAGCGGTCGGACAGAAATGAACACTGAAGCTTTCTTT. As protein: CASSGRTEMNTEAFF. The chain recombines TRBV7-9 with TRBJ1-1, with a weak D call TRBD1 (6 bases). Trimming removed 5 bases from V and 0 bases from J, with 13 bases in between. This CDR3 is 15 amino acids long. CDR1 SEHNR and CDR2 FQNEAQ come from the germline V gene (reference sequence). The full variable domain, rest sourced from reference TRBV7-9 and TRBJ1-1, is DTGVSQNPRHKITKRGQNVTFRCDPISEHNRLYWYRQTLGQGPEFLTYFQNEAQLEKSRLLSDRFSAERPKGSFSTLEIQRTEQGDSAMYLCASSGRTEMNTEAFFGQGTRLTVV.

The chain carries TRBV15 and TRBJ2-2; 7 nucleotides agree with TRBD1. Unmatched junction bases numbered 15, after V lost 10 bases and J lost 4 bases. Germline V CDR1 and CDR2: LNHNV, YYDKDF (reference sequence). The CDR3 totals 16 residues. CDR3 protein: CAIQADRAIGTGELFF. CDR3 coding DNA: TGTGCCATACAAGCCGACAGGGCAATAGGCACCGGGGAGCTGTTTTTT.

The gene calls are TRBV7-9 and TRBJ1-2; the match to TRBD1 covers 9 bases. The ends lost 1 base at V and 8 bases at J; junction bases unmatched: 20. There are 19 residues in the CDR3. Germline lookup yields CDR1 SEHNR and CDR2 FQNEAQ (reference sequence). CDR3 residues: CASSLVPRSRTGQGPGYTF. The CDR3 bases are TGTGCCAGCAGCTTAGTACCCCGTAGCCGGACAGGACAGGGGCCCGGCTACACCTTC.

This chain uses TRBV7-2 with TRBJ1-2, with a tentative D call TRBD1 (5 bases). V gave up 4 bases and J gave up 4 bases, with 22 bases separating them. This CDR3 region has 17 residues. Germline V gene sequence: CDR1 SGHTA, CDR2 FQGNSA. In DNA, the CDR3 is TGTGCCAGCAGCTCGTCAACTCGGAACAGGATCCTCTATGGCTACACCTTC. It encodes CASSSSTRNRILYGYTF.

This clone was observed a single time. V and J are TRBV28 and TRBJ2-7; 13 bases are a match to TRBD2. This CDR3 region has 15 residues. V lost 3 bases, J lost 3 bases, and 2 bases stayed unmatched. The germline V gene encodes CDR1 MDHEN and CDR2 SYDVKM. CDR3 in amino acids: CASSFTSGRVYEQYF. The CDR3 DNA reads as TGTGCCAGCAGTTTTACTAGCGGGAGGGTCTACGAGCAGTACTTC.

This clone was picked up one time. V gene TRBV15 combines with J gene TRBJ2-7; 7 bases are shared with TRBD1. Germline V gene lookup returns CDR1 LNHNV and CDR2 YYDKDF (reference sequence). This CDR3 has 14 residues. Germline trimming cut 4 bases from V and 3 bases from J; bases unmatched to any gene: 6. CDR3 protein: CATSTTGADYEQYF. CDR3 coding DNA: TGTGCCACCAGCACTACAGGGGCTGACTACGAGCAGTACTTC.

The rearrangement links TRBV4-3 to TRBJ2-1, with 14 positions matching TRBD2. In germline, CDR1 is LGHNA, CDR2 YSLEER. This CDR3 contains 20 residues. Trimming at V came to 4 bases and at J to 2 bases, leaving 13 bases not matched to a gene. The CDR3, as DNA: TGCGCCAGCAGCCCCACGGGACTAGCGGGAGAGGGGTGGACCTACAATGAGCAGTTCTTC. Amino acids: CASSPTGLAGEGWTYNEQFF.

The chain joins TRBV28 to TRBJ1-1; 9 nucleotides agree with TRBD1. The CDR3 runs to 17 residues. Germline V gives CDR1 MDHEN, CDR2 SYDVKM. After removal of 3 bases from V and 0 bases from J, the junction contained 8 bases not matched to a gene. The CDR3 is CASSFDKQGAMNTEAFF. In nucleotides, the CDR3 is TGTGCCAGCAGTTTCGATAAACAGGGGGCCATGAACACTGAAGCTTTCTTT.

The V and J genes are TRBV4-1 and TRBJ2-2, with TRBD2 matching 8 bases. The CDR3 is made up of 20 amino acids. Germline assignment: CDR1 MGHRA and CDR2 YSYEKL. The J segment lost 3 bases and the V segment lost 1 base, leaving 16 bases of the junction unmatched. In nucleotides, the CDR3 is TGCGCCAGCAGCCAAGGGACTAGTGCGGGGGGTGATGAGTACACCGGGGAGCTGTTTTTT. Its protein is CASSQGTSAGGDEYTGELFF.

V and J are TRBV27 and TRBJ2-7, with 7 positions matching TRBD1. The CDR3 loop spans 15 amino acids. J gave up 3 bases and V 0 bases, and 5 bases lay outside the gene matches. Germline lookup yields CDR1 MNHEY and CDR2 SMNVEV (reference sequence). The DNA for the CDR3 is TGTGCCAGCAGTTTATCGAAAGCAGGGGGCTACGAGCAGTACTTC. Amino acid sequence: CASSLSKAGGYEQYF.

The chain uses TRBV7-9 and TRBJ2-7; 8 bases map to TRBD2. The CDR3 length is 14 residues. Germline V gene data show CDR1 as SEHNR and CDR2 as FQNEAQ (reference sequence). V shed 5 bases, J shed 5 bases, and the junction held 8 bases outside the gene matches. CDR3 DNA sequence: TGTGCCAGCAGCGTGCGGGGGGACGATCACGAGCAGTACTTC. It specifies CASSVRGDDHEQYF.

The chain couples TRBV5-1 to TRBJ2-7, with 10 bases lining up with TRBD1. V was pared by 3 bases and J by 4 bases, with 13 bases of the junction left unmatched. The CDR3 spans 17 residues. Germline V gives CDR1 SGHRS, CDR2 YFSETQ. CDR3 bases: TGCGCCAGCAGCTCCGAAGGGGACAGGGGAAGAAGGTACGAGCAGTACTTC. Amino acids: CASSSEGDRGRRYEQYF.